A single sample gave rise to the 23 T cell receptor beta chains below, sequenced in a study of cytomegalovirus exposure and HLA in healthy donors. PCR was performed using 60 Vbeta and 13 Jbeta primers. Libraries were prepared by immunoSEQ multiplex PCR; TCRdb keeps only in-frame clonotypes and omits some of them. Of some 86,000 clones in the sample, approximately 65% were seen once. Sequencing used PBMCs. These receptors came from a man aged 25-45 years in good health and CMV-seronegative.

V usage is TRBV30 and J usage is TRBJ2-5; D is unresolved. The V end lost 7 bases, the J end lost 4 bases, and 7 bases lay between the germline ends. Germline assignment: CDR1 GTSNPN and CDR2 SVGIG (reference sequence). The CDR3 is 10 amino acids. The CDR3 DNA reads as TGTGCCTCCGAGGTAGAGACCCAGTACTTC. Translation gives CASEVETQYF.

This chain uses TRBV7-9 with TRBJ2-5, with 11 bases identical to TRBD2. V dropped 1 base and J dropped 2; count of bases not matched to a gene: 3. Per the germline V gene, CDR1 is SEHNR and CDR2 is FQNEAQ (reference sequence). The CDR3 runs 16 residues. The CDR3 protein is CASSLGLAGGQETQYF. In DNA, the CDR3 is TGTGCCAGCAGCTTAGGGCTAGCGGGGGGACAAGAGACCCAGTACTTC.

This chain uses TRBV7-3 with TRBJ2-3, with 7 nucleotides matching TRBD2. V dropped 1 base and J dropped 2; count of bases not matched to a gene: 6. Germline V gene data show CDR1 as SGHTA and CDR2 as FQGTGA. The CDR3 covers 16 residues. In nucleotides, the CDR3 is TGTGCCAGCAGCTTAAACCCAGGACTAGACACAGATACGCAGTATTTT. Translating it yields CASSLNPGLDTDTQYF.

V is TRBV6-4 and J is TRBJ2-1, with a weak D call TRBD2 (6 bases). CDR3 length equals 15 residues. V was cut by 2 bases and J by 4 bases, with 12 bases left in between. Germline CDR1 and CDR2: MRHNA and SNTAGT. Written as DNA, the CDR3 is TGTGCCAGCAGTGACACGGGACTTAGTTACAATGAGCAGTTCTTC. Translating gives CASSDTGLSYNEQFF.

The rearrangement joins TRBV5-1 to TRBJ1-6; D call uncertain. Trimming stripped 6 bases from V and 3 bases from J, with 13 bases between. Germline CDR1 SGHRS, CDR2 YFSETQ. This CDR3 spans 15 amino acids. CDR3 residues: CASTQEEIYNSPLHF. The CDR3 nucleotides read TGCGCCAGCACTCAGGAGGAGATCTATAATTCACCCCTCCACTTT.

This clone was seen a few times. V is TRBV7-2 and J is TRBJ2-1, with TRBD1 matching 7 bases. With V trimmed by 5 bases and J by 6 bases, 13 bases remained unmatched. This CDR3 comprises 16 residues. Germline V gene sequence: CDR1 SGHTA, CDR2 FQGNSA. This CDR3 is CASSVRQGLVGNEQFF. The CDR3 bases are TGTGCCAGCAGCGTACGACAGGGTTTGGTTGGCAATGAGCAGTTCTTC.

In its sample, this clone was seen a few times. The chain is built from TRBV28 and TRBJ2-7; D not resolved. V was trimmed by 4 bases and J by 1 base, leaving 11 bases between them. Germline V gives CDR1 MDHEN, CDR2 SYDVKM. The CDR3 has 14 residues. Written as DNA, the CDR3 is TGTGCCAGCAGTTCCCTGGGCTTATCCTACGAGCAGTACTTC. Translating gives CASSSLGLSYEQYF.

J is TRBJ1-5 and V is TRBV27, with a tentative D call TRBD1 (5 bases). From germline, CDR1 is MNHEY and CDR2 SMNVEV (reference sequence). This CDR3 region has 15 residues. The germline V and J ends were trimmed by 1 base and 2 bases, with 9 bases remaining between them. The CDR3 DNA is TGTGCCAGCAGTTTATATGAAGGGGGCAATCAGCCCCAGCATTTT. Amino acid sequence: CASSLYEGGNQPQHF.

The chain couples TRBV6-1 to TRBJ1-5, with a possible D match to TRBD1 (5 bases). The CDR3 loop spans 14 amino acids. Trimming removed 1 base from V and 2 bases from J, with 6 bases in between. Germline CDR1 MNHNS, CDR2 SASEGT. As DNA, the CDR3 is TGTGCCAGCAGTGAAGGGGGCGGCAATCAGCCCCAGCATTTT. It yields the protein CASSEGGGNQPQHF.

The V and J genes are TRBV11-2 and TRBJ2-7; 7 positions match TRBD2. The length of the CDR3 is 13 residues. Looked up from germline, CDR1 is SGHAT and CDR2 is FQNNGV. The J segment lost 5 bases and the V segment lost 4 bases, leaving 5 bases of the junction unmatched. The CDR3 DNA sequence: TGTGCCAGCAGCTGGACTAGGTCAGACGAGCAGTACTTC. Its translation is CASSWTRSDEQYF.

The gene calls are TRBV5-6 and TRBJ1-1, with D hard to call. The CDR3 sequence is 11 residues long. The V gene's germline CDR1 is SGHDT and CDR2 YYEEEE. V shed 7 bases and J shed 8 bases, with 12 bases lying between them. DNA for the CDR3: TGTGCCAGCGTTCTGGCAGGAGAAGCTTTCTTT. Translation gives CASVLAGEAFF. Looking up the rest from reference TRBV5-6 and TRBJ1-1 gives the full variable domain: DAGVTQSPTHLIKTRGQQVTLRCSPKSGHDTVSWYQQALGQGPQFIFQYYEEEERQRGNFPDRFSGHQFPNYSSELNVNALLLGDSALYLCASVLAGEAFFGQGTRLTVV.

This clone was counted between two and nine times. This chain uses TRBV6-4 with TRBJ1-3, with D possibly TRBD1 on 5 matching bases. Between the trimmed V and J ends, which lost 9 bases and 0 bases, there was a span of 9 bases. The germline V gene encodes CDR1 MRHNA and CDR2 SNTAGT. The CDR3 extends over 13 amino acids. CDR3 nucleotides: TGTGCCAGGACAGAGAACTCTGGAAACACCATATATTTT. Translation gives CARTENSGNTIYF.

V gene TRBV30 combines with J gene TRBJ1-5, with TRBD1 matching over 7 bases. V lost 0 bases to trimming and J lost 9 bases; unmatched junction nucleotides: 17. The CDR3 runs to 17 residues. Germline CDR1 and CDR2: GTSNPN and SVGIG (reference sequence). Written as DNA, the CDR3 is TGTGCCTGGAGTGTAGGGGACAGCGGTCTTTGGGGTCGGCCCCAGCATTTT. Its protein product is CAWSVGDSGLWGRPQHF. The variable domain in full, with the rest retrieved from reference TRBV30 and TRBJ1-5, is SQTIHQWPATLVQPVGSPLSLECTVEGTSNPNLYWYRQAAGRGLQLLFYSVGIGQISSEVPQNLSASRPQDRQFILSSKKLLLSDSGFYLCAWSVGDSGLWGRPQHFGDGTRLSIL.

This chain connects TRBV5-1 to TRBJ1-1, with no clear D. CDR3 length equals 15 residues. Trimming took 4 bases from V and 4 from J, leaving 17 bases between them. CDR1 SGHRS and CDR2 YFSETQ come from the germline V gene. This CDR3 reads CASSPQEGMVTEAFF. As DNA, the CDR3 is TGCGCCAGCAGCCCGCAAGAGGGCATGGTCACTGAAGCTTTCTTT. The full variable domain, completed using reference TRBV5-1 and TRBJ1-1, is KAGVTQTPRYLIKTRGQQVTLSCSPISGHRSVSWYQQTPGQGLQFLFEYFSETQRNKGNFPGRFSGRQFSNSRSEMNVSTLELGDSALYLCASSPQEGMVTEAFFGQGTRLTVV.

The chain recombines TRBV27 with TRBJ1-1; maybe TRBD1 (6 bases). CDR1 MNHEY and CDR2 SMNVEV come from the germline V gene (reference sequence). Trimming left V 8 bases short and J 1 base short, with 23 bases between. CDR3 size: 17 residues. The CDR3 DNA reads TGTGCCAGCGTCCCCCTGGCGGGGGCTAACCAGAACACTGAAGCTTTCTTT. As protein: CASVPLAGANQNTEAFF.

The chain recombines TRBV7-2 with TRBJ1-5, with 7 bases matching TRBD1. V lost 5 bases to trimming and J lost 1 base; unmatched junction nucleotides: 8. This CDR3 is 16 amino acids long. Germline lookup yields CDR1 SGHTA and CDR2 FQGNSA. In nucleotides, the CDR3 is TGTGCCAGCAGCATTGGGACAGTGGGAAGCAATCAGCCCCAGCATTTT. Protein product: CASSIGTVGSNQPQHF.

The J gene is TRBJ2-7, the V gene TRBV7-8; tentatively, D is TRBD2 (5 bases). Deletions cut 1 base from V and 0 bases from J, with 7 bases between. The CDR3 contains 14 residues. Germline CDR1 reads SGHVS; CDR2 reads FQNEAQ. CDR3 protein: CASSLGEHSYEQYF. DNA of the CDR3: TGTGCCAGCAGCTTAGGGGAGCACTCCTACGAGCAGTACTTC.

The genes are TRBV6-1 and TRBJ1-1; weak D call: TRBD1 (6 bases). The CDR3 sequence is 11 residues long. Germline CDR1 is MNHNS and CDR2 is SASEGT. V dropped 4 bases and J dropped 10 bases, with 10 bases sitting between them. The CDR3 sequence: CASSAGQAAFF. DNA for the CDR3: TGTGCCAGCAGTGCGGGACAAGCAGCTTTCTTT.

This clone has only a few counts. The CDR3 is CASSLASVSYEQYF. DNA for the CDR3: TGTGCCAGCAGCTTGGCCTCGGTTTCCTACGAGCAGTACTTC. The chain combines TRBV5-4 with TRBJ2-7; D unclear. V was cut by 0 bases and J by 1 base, with 8 bases left in between. This CDR3 spans 14 amino acids. Per the germline V gene, CDR1 is SGHNT and CDR2 is YYREEE (reference sequence).

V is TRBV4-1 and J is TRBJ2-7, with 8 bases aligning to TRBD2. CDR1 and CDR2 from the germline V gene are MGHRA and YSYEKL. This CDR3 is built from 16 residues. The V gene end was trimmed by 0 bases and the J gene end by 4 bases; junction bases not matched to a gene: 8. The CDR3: CASSQDTEREWYEQYF. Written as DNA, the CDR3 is TGCGCCAGCAGCCAAGATACAGAGCGGGAGTGGTACGAGCAGTACTTC.

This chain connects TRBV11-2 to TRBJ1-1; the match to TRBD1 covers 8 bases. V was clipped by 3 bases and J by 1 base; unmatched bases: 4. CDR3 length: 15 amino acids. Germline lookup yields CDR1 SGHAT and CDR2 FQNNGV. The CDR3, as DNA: TGTGCCAGCAGCTTGACAGGGGCGCAGAACACTGAAGCTTTCTTT. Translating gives CASSLTGAQNTEAFF.

The CDR3 loop reads CASMGGTNEQFF. CDR3 DNA sequence: TGCGCCAGCATGGGCGGGACTAATGAGCAGTTCTTC. The rearrangement links TRBV10-2 to TRBJ2-1; D is possibly TRBD2 (6 bases). V lost 7 bases and J 7 bases, leaving 11 bases between the germline ends. The CDR3 contains 12 residues. Germline V gene sequence: CDR1 WSHSY, CDR2 SAAADI.

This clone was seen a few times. CDR3 region: CASISGRGVGTEAFF. CDR3 nucleotide sequence: TGTGCCAGCATAAGTGGGAGGGGAGTAGGGACTGAAGCTTTCTTT. The chain links TRBV25-1 to TRBJ1-1; possible D gene TRBD1, 5 bases. The V gene's germline CDR1 is MGHDK and CDR2 SYGVNS. This CDR3 region has 15 residues. V gave up 7 bases and J gave up 5 bases, with 20 bases separating them. The whole variable domain, remainder taken from reference TRBV25-1 and TRBJ1-1, is EADIYQTPRYLVIGTGKKITLECSQTMGHDKMYWYQQDPGMELHLIHYSYGVNSTEKGDLSSESTVSRIRTEHFPLTLESARPSHTSQYLCASISGRGVGTEAFFGQGTRLTVV.